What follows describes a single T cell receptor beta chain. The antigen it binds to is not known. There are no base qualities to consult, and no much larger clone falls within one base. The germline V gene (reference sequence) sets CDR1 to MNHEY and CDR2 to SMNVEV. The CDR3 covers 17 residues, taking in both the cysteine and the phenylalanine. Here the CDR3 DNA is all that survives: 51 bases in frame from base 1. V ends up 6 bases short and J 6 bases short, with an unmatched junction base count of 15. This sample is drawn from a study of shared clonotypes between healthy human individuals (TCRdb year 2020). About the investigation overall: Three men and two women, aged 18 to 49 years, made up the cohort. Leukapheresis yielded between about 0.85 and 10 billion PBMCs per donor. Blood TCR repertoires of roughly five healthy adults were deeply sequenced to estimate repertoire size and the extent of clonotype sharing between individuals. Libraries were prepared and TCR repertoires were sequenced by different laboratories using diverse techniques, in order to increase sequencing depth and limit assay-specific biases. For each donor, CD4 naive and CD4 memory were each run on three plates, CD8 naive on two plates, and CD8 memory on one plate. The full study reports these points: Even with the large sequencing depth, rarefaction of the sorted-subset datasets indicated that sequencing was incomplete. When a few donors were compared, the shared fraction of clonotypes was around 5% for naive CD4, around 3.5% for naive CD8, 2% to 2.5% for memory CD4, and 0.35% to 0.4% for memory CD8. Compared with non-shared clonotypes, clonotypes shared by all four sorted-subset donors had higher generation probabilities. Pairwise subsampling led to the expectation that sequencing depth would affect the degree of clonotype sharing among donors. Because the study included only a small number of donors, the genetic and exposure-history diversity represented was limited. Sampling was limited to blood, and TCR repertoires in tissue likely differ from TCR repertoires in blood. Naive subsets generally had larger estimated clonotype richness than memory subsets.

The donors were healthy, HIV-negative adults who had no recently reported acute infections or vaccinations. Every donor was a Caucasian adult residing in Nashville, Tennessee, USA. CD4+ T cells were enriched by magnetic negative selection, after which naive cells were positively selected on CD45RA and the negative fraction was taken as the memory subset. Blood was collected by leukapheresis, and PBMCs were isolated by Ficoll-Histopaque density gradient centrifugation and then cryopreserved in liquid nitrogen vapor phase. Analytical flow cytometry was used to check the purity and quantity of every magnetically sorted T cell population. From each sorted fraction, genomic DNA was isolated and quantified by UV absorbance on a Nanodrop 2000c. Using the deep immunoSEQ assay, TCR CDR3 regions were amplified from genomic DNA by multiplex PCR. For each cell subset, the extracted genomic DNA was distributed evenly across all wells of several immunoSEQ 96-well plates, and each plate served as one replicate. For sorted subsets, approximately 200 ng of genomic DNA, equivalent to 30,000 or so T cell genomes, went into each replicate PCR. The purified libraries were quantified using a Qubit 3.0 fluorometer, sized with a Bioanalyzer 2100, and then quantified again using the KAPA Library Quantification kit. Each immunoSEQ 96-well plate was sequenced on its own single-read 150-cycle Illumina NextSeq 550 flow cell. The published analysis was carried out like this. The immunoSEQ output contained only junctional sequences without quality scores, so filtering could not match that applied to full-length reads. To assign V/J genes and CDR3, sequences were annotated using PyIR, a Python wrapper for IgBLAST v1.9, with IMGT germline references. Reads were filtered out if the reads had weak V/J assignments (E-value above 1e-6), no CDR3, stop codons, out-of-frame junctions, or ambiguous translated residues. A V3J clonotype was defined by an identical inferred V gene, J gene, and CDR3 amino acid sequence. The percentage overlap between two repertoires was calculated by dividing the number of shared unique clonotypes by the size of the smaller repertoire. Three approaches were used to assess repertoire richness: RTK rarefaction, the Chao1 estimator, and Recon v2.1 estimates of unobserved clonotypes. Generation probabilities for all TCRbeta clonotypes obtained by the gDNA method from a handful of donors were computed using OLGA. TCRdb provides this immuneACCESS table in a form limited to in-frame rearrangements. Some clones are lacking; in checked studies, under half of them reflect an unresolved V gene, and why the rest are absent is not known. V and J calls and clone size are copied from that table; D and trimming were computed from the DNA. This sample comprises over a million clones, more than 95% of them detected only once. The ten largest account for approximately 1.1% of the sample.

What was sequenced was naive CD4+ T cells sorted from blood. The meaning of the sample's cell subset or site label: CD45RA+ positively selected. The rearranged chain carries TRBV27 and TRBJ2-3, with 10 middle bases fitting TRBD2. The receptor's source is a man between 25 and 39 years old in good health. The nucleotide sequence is TGTGCCAGCAGCCGGCTAGCGGGAGCAGGGTTAGGGGATACGCAGTATTTT. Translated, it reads CASSRLAGAGLGDTQYF.